This T cell receptor (beta chain) was obtained from a study of molecular identifiers for immune sequencing clone quantification. Whole-study findings and limits: Under 1% of molecules in naive cells, but over 97% of effector molecules, belonged to clones above 20 RNA copies.

This CDR3 has 16 residues. Germline V gives CDR1 SNHLY, CDR2 FYNNEI. The V and J ends lost 7 bases and 1 base respectively, with 19 bases between them. This clonotype was picked up many times. Its specificity is unknown. From the PCR reads, TCRdb called clonotypes with MiXCR, one entry per CDR3 protein. Altogether 50,000 to 65,000 distinct CDR3 sequences are present, roughly a quarter being singletons, with the ten largest covering under 2%. Material for sequencing was naive CD8+ T cells from blood, with Jurkat cell RNA spiked in. Noted subset: FACS-sorted CD8+CD4-CCR7+CD45RA+ naive T cells. This TCR was sampled from a human donor in good health. Some libraries in this study had Jurkat cell RNA spiked in. The rearrangement joins TRBV2 to TRBJ1-1; D gene uncertain. CDR3 protein: CASITYLNTPNTEAFF. The CDR3 DNA reads as TGTGCCAGCATAACCTACCTGAATACACCGAACACTGAAGCTTTCTTT.